The clone carrying this TCR beta chain was recorded a few times. This record belongs to a study of shared clonotypes between healthy human individuals. Methods used by the authors: Quality scores were absent from the junction-only immunoSEQ sequences, so filtering differed. Clones were read by immunoSEQ multiplex PCR, and TCRdb kept only the in-frame ones, dropping some. V, J and clone size are those of that table, while D and trimming were read from the DNA. The table includes 980,000 or so clones, 60% to 85% detected once. Trimming removed 7 bases at V and 8 bases at J, with 11 bases between. CDR1 and CDR2 (germline): LNHDA, SQIVND (reference sequence). The CDR3 is 12 residues long. Caucasian adults residing in Nashville, Tennessee made up all the donors.

This receptor was identified in a man between 18 and 29 years old in good health. The J gene is TRBJ1-4, the V gene TRBV19; D not resolved. Material: memory CD4+ T cells sorted from blood. Described subset: CD45RA-negative fraction. Here the CDR3 reads CASTGVEEKLFF. CDR3 DNA: TGTGCCAGTACCGGGGTCGAGGAAAAACTGTTTTTT.